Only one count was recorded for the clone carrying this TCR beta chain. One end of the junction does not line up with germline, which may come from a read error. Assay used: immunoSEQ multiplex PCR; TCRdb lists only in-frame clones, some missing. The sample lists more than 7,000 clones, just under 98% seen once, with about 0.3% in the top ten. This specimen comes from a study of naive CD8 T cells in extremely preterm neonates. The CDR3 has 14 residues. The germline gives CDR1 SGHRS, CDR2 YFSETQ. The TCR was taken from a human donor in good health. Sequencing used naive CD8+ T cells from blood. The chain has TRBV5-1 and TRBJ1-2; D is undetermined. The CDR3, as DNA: TGCGCCAGCAGGTTGGACTCCTCTGACTATGGCTACACCTTC. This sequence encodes CASRLDSSDYGYTF.